This T cell receptor (beta chain) was found in a study of Ad26.COV2.S vaccination and SARS-CoV-2 variants. At the level of the study: The vaccine Ad26.COV2.S was put into the muscle once, or twice with 56 days between. Notes on the study in general: Vaccine recipients surpassed placebo recipients in spike-specific TCR breadth.

The treatment denotes: 15 to 20 received Ad26.COV2.S at low or high dose, single or two shots; about five received placebo; per-sample allocation not given. Sampling was performed 63 days after the first vaccine or placebo injection. The V and J ends lost 5 bases and 8 bases respectively, with 16 bases between them. The CDR3 has 15 amino acids. CDR1 and CDR2 from the germline V gene are SNHLY and FYNNEI. Notes on this clone: Its antigen is currently unknown.

Data came from immunoSEQ multiplex PCR; TCRdb stores just in-frame clones and leaves some out. Of fewer than 400,000 clones listed, 89% were seen once; the top ten hold 1.9%. This TCR came from a person aged 18-60 years who received the Ad26.COV2.S COVID-19 vaccine or a placebo. This material consisted of peripheral blood, taken in a trial of Ad26.COV2.S vaccine versus placebo. This chain uses TRBV2 with TRBJ1-6; D is unresolved. The CDR3 nucleotides read TGTGCCAGCAGTCTCCGGAGGGCCGTAGATTCACCCCTCCACTTT. It is translated as CASSLRRAVDSPLHF. The variable domain in full, completed from reference TRBV2 and TRBJ1-6, reads EPEVTQTPSHQVTQMGQEVILRCVPISNHLYFYWYRQILGQKVEFLVSFYNNEISEKSEIFDDQFSVERPDGSNFTLKIRSTKLEDSAMYFCASSLRRAVDSPLHFGNGTRLTVT.